This TCR beta chain derives from a study of blood T cell repertoires in COVID-19. Looking at the study overall: Samples taken during acute and convalescent COVID-19 were collected in the United States, Italy and Spain. PBMCs, B-cell-depleted T cells, or T cells were the source of the cDNA or gDNA that made up the material.

As originally analysed: The assay estimated nucleated cells by amplifying reference gene primers. Generated by immunoSEQ multiplex PCR, the TCRdb table keeps only in-frame clones and is missing some. V, J and clone size were drawn from that table, and D and trimming were deduced from the DNA. The sample lists tens of thousands of clones; roughly 83% were seen once. This clone appeared once. The origin of this receptor is a man aged 80 or over with active or convalescent COVID-19. Material for sequencing was peripheral blood.

DNA of the CDR3: TGTGCCAGCAGTTCGGGACGCAGGGGTGTTTCACCCCTCCACTTT. Translation: CASSSGRRGVSPLHF. The chain joins TRBV6-2 or TRBV6-3 to TRBJ1-6; D perhaps matches TRBD1 (6 bases). There are 15 residues in the CDR3. Germline loops: CDR1 MNHEY, CDR2 SVGEGT. V was cut by 4 bases and J by 9 bases, with 16 bases left in between.